This T cell receptor beta chain stems from a study of blood T cells in healthy people across ages. They isolated at least 6 million PBMCs from each sample. RNA extraction gave at least 5.5 micrograms of total RNA per sample. General study findings and limits: Percentage of naive T cells showed a strong correlation with TCR beta diversity. The lack of PBMC sorting stopped any conclusive naive versus antigen-experienced comparison.

Primers used in a second PCR of about 7 to 11 cycles were a sample-barcoded 5' primer and a J-beta primer mix. One entry per CDR3 protein results from TCRdb running MiXCR on the 5' RACE reads. In the table there are about 810,000 distinct CDR3 sequences, 35% to 40% of which are singletons. Points on this clonotype: What it recognizes is unknown.

Germline values: CDR1 SGHRS, CDR2 YFSETQ. The CDR3 sequence is 14 residues long. J was trimmed by 7 bases and V by 0 bases; bases with no gene match: 1. The chain joins TRBV5-1 to TRBJ2-1; 10 bases line up with TRBD2. The sample comprised blood. The source is a man in his late teens or twenties in good health. In DNA, the CDR3 is TGCGCCAGCAGCTTGGAACTAGCGGGGAATGAGCAGTTCTTC. This translates into CASSLELAGNEQFF. The variable domain in full, with the rest retrieved from reference TRBV5-1 and TRBJ2-1, is KAGVTQTPRYLIKTRGQQVTLSCSPISGHRSVSWYQQTPGQGLQFLFEYFSETQRNKGNFPGRFSGRQFSNSRSEMNVSTLELGDSALYLCASSLELAGNEQFFGPGTRLTVL.